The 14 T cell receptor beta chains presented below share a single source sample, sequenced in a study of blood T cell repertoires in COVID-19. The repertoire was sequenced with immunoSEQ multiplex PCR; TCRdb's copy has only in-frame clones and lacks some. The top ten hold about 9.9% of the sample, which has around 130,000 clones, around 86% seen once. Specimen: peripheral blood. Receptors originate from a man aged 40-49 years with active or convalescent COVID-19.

Here the CDR3 reads CASSKQGNPSTDTQYF. As DNA, the CDR3 is TGTGCCAGCAGCAAACAGGGAAACCCTAGCACAGATACGCAGTATTTT. The genes are TRBV11-2 and TRBJ2-3; tentative D call: TRBD1 (6 bases). The CDR3 is 16 residues long. Germline assignment: CDR1 SGHAT and CDR2 FQNNGV. Deletions cut 5 bases from V and 0 bases from J, with 15 bases between.

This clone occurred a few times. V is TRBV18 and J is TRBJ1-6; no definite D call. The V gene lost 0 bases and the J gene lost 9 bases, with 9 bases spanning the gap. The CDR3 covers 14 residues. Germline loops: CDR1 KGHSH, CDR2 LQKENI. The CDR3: CASSPPISGSPLHF. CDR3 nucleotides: TGTGCCAGCTCACCACCTATCAGTGGTTCACCCCTCCACTTT.

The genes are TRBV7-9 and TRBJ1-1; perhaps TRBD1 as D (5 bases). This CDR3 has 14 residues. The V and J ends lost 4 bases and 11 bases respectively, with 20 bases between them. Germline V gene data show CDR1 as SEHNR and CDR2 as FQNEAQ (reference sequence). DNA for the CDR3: TGTGCCAGCAGCTACGCAGGGCCCCCCGGTGGGGCTTTCTTT. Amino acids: CASSYAGPPGGAFF.

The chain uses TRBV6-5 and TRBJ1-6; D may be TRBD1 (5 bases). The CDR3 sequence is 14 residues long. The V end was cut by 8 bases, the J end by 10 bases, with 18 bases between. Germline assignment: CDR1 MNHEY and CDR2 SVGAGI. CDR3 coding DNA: TGTGCCAGCGGCCTGGACATTTCAGGCTCACCCCTCCACTTT. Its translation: CASGLDISGSPLHF.

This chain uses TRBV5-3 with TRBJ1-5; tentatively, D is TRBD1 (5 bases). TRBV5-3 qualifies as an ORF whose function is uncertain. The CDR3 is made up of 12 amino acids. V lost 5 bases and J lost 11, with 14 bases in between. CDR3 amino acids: CARRPKGSAQHF. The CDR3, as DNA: TGTGCCAGAAGGCCTAAGGGGTCAGCCCAGCATTTT.

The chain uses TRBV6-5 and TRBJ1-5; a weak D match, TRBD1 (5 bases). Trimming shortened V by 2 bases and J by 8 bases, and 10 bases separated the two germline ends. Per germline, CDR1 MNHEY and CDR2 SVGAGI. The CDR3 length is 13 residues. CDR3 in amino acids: CASSYSRDKPQHF. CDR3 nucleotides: TGTGCCAGCAGTTACAGCAGGGATAAGCCCCAGCATTTT.

CDR3 loop: CASSRTGNGNTIYF. In DNA form, the CDR3 reads TGTGCCAGCAGCCGGACAGGGAATGGAAACACCATATATTTT. V and J are TRBV6-6 and TRBJ1-3; 8 bases align to TRBD1. From germline, CDR1 is MNHNY and CDR2 SVGAGI (reference sequence). After removal of 6 bases from V and 3 bases from J, the junction contained 4 bases not matched to a gene. This CDR3 region has 14 residues.

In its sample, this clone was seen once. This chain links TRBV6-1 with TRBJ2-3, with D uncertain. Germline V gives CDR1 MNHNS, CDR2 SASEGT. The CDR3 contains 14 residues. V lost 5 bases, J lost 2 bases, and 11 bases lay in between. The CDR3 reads CASSFSRFTDTQYF. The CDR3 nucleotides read TGTGCCAGCAGTTTTTCGAGGTTCACAGATACGCAGTATTTT.

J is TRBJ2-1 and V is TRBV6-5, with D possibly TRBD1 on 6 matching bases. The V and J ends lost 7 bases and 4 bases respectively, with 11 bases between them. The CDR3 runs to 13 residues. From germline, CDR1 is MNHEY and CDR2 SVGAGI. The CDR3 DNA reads TGTGCCAGCAACAGACAGGAATACAATGAGCAGTTCTTC. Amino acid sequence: CASNRQEYNEQFF.

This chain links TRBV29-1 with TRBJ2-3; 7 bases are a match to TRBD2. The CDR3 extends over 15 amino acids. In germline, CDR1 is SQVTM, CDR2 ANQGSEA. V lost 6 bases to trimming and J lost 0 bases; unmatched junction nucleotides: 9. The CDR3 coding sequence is TGCAGCGTCCGGGAGGCGGTCTCTAGCACAGATACGCAGTATTTT. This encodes CSVREAVSSTDTQYF.

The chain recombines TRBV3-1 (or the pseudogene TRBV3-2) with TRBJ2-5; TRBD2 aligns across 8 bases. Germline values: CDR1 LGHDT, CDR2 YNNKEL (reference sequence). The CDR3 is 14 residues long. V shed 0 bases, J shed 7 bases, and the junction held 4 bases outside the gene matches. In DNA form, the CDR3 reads TGTGCCAGCAGCCAAGATCCGGGGGGGGTGACCCAGTACTTC. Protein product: CASSQDPGGVTQYF.

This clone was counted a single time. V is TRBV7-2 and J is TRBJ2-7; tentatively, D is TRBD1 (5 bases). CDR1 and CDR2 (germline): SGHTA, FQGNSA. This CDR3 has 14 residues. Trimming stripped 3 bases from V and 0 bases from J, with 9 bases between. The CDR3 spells CASSLQTVSYEQYF. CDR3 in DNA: TGTGCCAGCAGCTTGCAGACAGTCTCCTACGAGCAGTACTTC.

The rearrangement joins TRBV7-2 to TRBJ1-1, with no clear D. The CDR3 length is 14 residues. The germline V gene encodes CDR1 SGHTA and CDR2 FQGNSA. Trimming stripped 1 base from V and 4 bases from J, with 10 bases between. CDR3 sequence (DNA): TGTGCCAGCAGCTTAGAACAGAGCACCACTGAAGCTTTCTTT. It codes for CASSLEQSTTEAFF.

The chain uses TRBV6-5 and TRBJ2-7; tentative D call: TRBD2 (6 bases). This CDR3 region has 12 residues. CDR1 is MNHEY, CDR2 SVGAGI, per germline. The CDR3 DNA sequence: TGTAGTAGCTGGGGGGTGTCCTACGAGCAGTACTTC. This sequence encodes CSSWGVSYEQYF.